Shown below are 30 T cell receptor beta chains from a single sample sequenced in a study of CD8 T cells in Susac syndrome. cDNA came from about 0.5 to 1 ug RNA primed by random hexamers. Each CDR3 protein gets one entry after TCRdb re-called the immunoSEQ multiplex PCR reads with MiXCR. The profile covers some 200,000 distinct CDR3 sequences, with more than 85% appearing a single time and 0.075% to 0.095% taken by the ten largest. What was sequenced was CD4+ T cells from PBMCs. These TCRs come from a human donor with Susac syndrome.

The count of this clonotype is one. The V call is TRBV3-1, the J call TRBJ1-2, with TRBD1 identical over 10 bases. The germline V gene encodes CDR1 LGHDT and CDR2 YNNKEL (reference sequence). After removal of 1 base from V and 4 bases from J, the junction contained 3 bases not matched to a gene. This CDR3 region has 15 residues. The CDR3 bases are TGTGCCAGCAGCCAAGGTGGGGACAGGGGCTATGGCTACACCTTC. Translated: CASSQGGDRGYGYTF.

CDR3 nucleotides: TGTGCCAGCAAAAGGACAGGGGACACCGGGGAGCTGTTTTTT. Encoded protein: CASKRTGDTGELFF. The chain combines TRBV2 with TRBJ2-2; 9 bases agree with TRBD1. The CDR3 runs to 14 residues. Losses at the gene ends were 7 bases for V and 3 bases for J; bases not matched to a gene: 3. From germline, CDR1 is SNHLY and CDR2 FYNNEI.

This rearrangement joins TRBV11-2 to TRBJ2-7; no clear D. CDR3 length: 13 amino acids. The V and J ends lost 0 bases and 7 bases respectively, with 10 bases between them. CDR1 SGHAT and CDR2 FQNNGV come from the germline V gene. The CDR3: CASSLERTLEQYF. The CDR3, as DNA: TGTGCCAGCAGCTTAGAACGGACGCTAGAGCAGTACTTC.

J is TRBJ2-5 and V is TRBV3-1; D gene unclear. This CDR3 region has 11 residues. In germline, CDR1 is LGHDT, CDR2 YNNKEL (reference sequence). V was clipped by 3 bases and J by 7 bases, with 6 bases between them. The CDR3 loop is CASSQHGTQYF. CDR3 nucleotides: TGTGCCAGCAGCCAGCATGGGACCCAGTACTTC.

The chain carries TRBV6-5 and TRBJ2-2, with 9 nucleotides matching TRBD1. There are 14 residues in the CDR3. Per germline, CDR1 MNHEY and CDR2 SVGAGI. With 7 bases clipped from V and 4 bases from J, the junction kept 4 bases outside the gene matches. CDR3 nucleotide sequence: TGTGCCAGCAACGACAGGGGGACCACCGGGGAGCTGTTTTTT. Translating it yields CASNDRGTTGELFF.

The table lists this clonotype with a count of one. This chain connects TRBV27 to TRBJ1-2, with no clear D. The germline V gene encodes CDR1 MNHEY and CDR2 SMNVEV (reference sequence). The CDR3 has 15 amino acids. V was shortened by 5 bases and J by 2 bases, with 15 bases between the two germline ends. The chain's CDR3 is CASSPTLGRNYGYTF. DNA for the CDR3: TGTGCCAGCAGTCCCACTTTGGGTCGAAACTATGGCTACACCTTC.

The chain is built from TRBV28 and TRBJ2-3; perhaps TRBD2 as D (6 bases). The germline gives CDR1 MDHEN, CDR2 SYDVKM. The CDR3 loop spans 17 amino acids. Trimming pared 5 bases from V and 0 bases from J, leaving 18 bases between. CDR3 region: CASSTPGLDPSTDTQYF. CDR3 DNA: TGTGCCAGCAGTACCCCGGGACTGGACCCTAGCACAGATACGCAGTATTTT.

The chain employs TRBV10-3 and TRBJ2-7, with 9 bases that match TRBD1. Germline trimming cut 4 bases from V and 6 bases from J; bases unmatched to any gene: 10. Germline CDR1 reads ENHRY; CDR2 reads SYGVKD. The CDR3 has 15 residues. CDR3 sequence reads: CAISGRLGQGGEQYF. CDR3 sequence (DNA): TGTGCCATCAGTGGAAGGCTGGGACAGGGAGGCGAGCAGTACTTC.

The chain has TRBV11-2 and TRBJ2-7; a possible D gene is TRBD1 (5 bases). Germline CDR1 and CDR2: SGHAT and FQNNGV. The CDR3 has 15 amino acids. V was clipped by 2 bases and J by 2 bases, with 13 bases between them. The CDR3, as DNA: TGTGCCAGCAGCTTATACGTGGGGCTCACCTACGAGCAGTACTTC. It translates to CASSLYVGLTYEQYF.

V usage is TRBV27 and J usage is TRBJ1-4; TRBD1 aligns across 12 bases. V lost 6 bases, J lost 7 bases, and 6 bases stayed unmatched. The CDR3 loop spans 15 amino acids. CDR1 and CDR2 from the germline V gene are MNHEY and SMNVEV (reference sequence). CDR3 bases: TGTGCCAGCAGCCGGGGACAGGGGGCGGGTGAAAAACTGTTTTTT. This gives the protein CASSRGQGAGEKLFF.

The CDR3 bases are TGTGCCACCCGTGGACCTCGGGAATATAGCAATCAGCCCCAGCATTTT. Amino acids: CATRGPREYSNQPQHF. The chain recombines TRBV28 with TRBJ1-5, with unresolved D. Between the trimmed V and J ends, which lost 10 bases and 0 bases, there was a span of 19 bases. The germline V gene has CDR1 MDHEN and CDR2 SYDVKM. The CDR3 length is 16 residues. Full variable domain (rest looked up from reference TRBV28 and TRBJ1-5): DVKVTQSSRYLVKRTGEKVFLECVQDMDHENMFWYRQDPGLGLRLIYFSYDVKMKEKGDIPEGYSVSREKKERFSLILESASTNQTSMYLCATRGPREYSNQPQHFGDGTRLSIL.

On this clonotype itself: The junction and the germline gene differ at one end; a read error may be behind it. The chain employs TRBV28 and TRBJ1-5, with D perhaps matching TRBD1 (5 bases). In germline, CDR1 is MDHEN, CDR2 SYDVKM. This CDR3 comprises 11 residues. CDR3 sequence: CASSLRGVTDF. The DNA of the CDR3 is TGTGCCAGCAGTTTGAGAGGGGTCACGGATTTT. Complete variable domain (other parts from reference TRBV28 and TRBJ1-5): DVKVTQSSRYLVKRTGEKVFLECVQDMDHENMFWYRQDPGLGLRLIYFSYDVKMKEKGDIPEGYSVSREKKERFSLILESASTNQTSMYLCASSLRGVTDFGDGTRLSIL.

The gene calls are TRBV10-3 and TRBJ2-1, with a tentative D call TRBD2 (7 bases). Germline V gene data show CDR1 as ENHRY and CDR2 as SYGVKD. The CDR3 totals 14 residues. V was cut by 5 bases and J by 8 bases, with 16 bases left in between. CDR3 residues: CAISRGGSYDEQFF. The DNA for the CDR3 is TGTGCCATCAGTAGGGGGGGGAGTTATGATGAGCAGTTCTTC.

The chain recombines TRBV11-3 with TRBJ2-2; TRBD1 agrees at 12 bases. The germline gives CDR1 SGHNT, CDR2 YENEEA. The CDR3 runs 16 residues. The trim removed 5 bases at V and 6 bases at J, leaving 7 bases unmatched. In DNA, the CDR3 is TGTGCCAGCAGCCCGGGACAGGGGGCGCAGGCCGGGGAGCTGTTTTTT. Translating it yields CASSPGQGAQAGELFF.

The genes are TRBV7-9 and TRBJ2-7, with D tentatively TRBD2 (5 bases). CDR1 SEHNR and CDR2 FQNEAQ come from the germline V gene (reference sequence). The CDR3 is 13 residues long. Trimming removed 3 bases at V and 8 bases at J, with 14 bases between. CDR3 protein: CASSFGVIEKQYF. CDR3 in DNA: TGTGCCAGCAGCTTCGGGGTCATTGAGAAGCAGTACTTC.

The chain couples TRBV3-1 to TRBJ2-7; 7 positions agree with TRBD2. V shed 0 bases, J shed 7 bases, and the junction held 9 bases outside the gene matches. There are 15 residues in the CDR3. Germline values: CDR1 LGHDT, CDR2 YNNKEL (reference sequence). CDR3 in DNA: TGTGCCAGCAGCCAAGATCCTAGCGGTTCGGGAGAGCAGTACTTC. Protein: CASSQDPSGSGEQYF.

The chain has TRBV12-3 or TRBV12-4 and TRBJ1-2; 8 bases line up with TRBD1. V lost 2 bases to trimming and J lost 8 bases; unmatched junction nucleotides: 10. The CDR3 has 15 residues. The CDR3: CASSLSSRGHKGYTF. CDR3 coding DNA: TGTGCCAGCAGTTTATCATCCAGGGGGCATAAGGGCTACACCTTC.

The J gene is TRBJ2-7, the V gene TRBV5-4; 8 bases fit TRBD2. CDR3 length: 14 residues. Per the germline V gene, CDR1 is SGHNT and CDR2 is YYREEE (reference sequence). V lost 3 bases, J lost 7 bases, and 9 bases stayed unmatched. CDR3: CASSSLQRGKEQYF. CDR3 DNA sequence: TGTGCCAGCAGCTCGTTGCAGCGGGGGAAAGAGCAGTACTTC.

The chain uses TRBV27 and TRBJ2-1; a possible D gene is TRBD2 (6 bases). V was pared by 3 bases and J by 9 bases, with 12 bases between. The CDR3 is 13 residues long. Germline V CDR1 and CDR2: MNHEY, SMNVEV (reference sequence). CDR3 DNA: TGTGCCAGCAGTTTTACGGGAGTCGGTGAGCAGTTCTTC. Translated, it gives CASSFTGVGEQFF.

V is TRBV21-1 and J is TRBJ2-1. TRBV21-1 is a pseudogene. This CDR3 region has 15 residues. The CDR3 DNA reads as TGTGCCAGCAGCAAAGCAGCTAGAACCTTCAATGAGCAGTTCTTC. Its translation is CASSKAARTFNEQFF.

CDR3 DNA sequence: TGTGCCAGCAGTTTAGCCTCGGCAGGAGACGAGCAGTACTTC. It codes for CASSLASAGDEQYF. The chain has TRBV12-3 or TRBV12-4 and TRBJ2-7; D is undetermined. The CDR3 has 14 residues. With 0 bases removed from V and 5 bases from J, the gap between germline ends came to 11 bases.

CDR3 amino acids: CASSSSLAGGTNEQFF. CDR3 DNA sequence: TGTGCCAGCAGCTCGAGCCTAGCGGGGGGGACGAATGAGCAGTTCTTC. V gene TRBV7-8 combines with J gene TRBJ2-1, with TRBD2 matching over 12 bases. Germline loops: CDR1 SGHVS, CDR2 FQNEAQ. The CDR3 has 16 amino acids. J gave up 7 bases and V 4 bases, and 8 bases lay outside the gene matches.

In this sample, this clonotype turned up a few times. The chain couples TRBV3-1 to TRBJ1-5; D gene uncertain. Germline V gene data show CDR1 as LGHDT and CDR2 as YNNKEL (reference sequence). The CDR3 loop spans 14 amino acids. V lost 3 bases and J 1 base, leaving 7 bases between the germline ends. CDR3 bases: TGTGCCAGCAGCCAGGCCTCCAGCAATCAGCCCCAGCATTTT. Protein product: CASSQASSNQPQHF.

CDR3 nucleotides: TGTGCCAGCAGCCAACCCTCTCGGAACACCGGGGAGCTGTTTTTT. This sequence encodes CASSQPSRNTGELFF. The V call is TRBV3-1, the J call TRBJ2-2, with D unresolved. CDR1 and CDR2 (germline): LGHDT, YNNKEL (reference sequence). Trimming took 2 bases from V and 1 from J, leaving 8 bases between them. This CDR3 has 15 residues.

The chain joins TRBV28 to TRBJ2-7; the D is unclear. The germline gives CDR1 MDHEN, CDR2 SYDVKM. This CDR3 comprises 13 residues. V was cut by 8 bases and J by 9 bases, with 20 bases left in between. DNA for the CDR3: TGTGCCAGCGAGAAGGATCCTACGCGGCCGCAGTACTTC. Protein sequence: CASEKDPTRPQYF.

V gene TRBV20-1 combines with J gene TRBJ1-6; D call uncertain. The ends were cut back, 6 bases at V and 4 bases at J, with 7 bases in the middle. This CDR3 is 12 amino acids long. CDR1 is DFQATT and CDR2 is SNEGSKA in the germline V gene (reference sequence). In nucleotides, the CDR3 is TGCAGTGCCGGGATGTATAATTCACCCCTCCACTTT. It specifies CSAGMYNSPLHF.

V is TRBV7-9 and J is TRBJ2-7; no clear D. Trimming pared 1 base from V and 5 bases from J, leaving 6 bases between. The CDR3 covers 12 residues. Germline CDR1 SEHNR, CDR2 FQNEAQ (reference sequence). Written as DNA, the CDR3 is TGTGCCAGCAGCTTAGTCGGGCACGAGCAGTACTTC. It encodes CASSLVGHEQYF.

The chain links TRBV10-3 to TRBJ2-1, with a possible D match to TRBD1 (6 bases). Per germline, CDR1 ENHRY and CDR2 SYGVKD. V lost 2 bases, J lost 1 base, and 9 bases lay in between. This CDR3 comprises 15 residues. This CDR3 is CAISEQGSSYNEQFF. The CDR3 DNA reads TGTGCCATCAGTGAGCAGGGGAGTTCCTACAATGAGCAGTTCTTC.

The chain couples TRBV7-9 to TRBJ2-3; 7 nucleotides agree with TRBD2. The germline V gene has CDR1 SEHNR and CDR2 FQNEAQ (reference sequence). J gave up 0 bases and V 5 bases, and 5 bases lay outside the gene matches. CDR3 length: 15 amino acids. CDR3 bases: TGTGCCAGCAGCCAGCGCGGGGGAAGCACAGATACGCAGTATTTT. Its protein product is CASSQRGGSTDTQYF.

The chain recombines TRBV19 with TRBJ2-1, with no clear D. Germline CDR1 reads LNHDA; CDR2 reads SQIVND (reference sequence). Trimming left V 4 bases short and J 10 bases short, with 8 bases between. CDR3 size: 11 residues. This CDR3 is CASSTHTEQFF. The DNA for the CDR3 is TGTGCCAGTAGTACCCATACAGAGCAGTTCTTC.